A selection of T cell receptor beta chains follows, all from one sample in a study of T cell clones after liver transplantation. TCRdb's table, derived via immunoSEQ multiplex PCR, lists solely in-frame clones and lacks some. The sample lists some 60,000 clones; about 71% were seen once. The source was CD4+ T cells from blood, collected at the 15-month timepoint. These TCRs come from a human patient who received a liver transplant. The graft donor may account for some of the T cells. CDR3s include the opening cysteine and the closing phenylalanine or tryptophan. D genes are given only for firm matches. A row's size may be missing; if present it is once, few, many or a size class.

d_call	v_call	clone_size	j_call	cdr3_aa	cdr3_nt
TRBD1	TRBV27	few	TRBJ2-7	CASSLQQGSFFYEQYF	TGTGCCAGCAGTTTACAACAGGGGAGTTTTTTCTACGAGCAGTACTTC
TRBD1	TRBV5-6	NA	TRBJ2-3	CASSLQGEDTQYF	TGTGCCAGCAGCTTGCAGGGGGAAGATACGCAGTATTTT
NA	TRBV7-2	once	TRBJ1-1	CASSFFGGDTEAFF	TGTGCCAGCAGCTTTTTTGGAGGGGACACTGAAGCTTTCTTT
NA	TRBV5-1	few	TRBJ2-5	CASSFAGGETQYF	TGCGCCAGCAGCTTTGCAGGGGGGGAGACCCAGTACTTC
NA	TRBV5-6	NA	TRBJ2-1	CASSFSGDPQFF	TGTGCCAGCAGCTTCTCGGGGGACCCGCAGTTCTTC
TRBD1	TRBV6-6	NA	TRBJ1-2	CASREGQGANYGYTF	TGTGCCAGCAGGGAGGGACAGGGGGCCAACTATGGCTACACCTTC
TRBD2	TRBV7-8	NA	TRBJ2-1	CASSPGLAGHNEQFF	TGTGCCAGCAGCCCAGGACTAGCGGGGCACAATGAGCAGTTCTTC
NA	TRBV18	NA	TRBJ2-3	CASSPARGMVSDTQYF	TGTGCCAGCTCACCCGCGAGGGGAATGGTCTCAGATACGCAGTATTTT
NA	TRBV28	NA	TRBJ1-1	CASGGGGQGNTEAFF	TGTGCCAGTGGGGGCGGGGGCCAAGGAAACACTGAAGCTTTCTTT
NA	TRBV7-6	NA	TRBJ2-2	CASSLMQGGTGELFF	TGTGCCAGCAGCTTAATGCAGGGCGGCACCGGGGAGCTGTTTTTT
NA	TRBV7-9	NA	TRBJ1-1	CASSLAVAEAFF	TGTGCCAGCAGCCTCGCGGTGGCTGAAGCTTTCTTT
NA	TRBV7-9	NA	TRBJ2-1	CASSLSPGRPNNEQFF	TGTGCCAGCAGCTTATCGCCGGGACGTCCTAACAATGAGCAGTTCTTC
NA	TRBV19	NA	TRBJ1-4	CASSPLTGGPKLFF	TGTGCCAGTAGTCCGTTGACAGGAGGGCCAAAACTGTTTTTT
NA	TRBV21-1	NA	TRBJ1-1	CASSKARDGSLNTEAFF	TGTGCCAGCAGCAAAGCGCGAGACGGGAGCCTGAACACTGAAGCTTTCTTT
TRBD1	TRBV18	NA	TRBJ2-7	CASSQNTGEEQYF	TGTGCCAGCTCACAAAATACAGGGGAAGAGCAGTACTTC
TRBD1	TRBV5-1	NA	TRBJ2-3	CASSLVQGVTDTQYF	TGCGCCAGCAGCTTGGTCCAGGGGGTAACAGATACGCAGTATTTT
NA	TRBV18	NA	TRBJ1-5	CASSPQQSINQPQHF	TGTGCCAGCTCACCACAACAGTCAATAAATCAGCCCCAGCATTTT
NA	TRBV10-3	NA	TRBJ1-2	CAISESQGRDYGYTF	TGTGCCATCAGTGAGTCCCAGGGCAGGGACTATGGCTACACCTTC
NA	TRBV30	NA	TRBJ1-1	CAWTFPLGGTEAFF	TGTGCCTGGACTTTCCCACTCGGGGGGACTGAAGCTTTCTTT
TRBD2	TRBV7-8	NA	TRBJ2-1	CASSLRLAGGLSYNEQFF	TGTGCCAGCAGCTTAAGACTAGCGGGGGGTCTCTCCTACAATGAGCAGTTCTTC
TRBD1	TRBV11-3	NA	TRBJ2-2	CASSTRQGAGELFF	TGTGCCAGCAGCACCCGACAGGGGGCCGGGGAGCTGTTTTTT
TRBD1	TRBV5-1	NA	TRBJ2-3	CASSSGTGTDTQYF	TGCGCCAGCAGCTCAGGGACAGGCACAGATACGCAGTATTTT
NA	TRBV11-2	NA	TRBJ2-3	CASSLVFSDTQYF	TGTGCCAGCAGCTTAGTTTTTTCAGATACGCAGTATTTT
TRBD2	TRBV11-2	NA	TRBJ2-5	CASSPLRAGVGRWETQYF	TGTGCCAGCAGCCCTTTAAGAGCGGGAGTTGGGAGGTGGGAGACCCAGTACTTC
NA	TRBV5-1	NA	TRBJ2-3	CASSAGKDTQYF	TGCGCCAGCAGCGCCGGGAAAGATACGCAGTATTTT
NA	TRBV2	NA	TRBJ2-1	CASSKAGNREYNEQFF	TGTGCCAGCAGTAAAGCGGGAAACAGGGAGTACAATGAGCAGTTCTTC
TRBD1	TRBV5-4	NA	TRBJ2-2	CASSLGGQGVRSTWELFF	TGTGCCAGCAGCTTGGGGGGACAGGGGGTACGGTCCACCTGGGAGCTGTTTTTT
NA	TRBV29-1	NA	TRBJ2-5	CSATPSGAQETQYF	TGCAGCGCCACCCCCTCGGGAGCCCAAGAGACCCAGTACTTC
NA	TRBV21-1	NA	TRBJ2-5	CASSKSPGQGLQETQYF	TGTGCCAGCAGCAAAAGCCCTGGACAGGGCCTCCAAGAGACCCAGTACTTC
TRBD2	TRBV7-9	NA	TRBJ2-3	CASSFSGGADTQYF	TGTGCCAGCAGCTTTAGCGGGGGGGCAGATACGCAGTATTTT
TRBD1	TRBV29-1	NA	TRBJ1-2	CSVVQAGGGYTF	TGCAGCGTTGTCCAGGCAGGGGGAGGCTACACCTTC
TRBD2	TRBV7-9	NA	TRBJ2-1	CASSRTSGDNEQFF	TGTGCCAGCAGCCGGACTAGCGGGGACAATGAGCAGTTCTTC
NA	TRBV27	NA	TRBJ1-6	CASSLYRAVGSPLHF	TGTGCCAGCAGTTTATACAGGGCGGTGGGTTCACCCCTCCACTTT
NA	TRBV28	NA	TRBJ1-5	CASSLWDQPQHF	TGTGCCAGCAGTTTATGGGATCAGCCCCAGCATTTT
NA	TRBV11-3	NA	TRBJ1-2	CASSRDGNYGYTF	TGTGCCAGCAGCCGGGACGGTAACTATGGCTACACCTTC
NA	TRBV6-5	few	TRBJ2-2	CASSPYGPGELFF	TGTGCCAGCAGCCCCTATGGGCCCGGGGAGCTGTTTTTT
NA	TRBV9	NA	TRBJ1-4	CASSAYGEGEKLFF	TGTGCCAGCAGTGCTTACGGTGAGGGTGAAAAACTGTTTTTT
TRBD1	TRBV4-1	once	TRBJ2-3	CASSPGQGSTDTQYF	TGCGCCAGCAGCCCCGGACAGGGTAGCACAGATACGCAGTATTTT
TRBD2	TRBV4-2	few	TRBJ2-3	CASSPNPSGGATDTQYF	TGTGCCAGCAGCCCAAACCCTAGCGGGGGGGCCACAGATACGCAGTATTTT
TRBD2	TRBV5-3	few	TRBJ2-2	CARSLYSSGYTGELFF	TGTGCCAGAAGCTTGTACTCTAGCGGATACACCGGGGAGCTGTTTTTT
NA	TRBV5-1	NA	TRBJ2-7	CASSLTVGETYEQYF	TGCGCCAGCAGCTTGACCGTGGGAGAGACCTACGAGCAGTACTTC
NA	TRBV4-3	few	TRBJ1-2	CASSQEWNLANYGYTF	TGCGCCAGCAGCCAAGAGTGGAACTTAGCTAACTATGGCTACACCTTC
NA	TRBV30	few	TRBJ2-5	CAWTPGVLETQYF	TGTGCCTGGACTCCAGGGGTATTAGAGACCCAGTACTTC
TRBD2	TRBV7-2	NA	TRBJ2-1	CASSFSGRTNEQFF	TGTGCCAGCAGCTTTAGCGGGAGAACTAATGAGCAGTTCTTC
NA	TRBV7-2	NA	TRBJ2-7	CASSRDGSYEQYF	TGTGCCAGCAGCCGGGACGGATCCTACGAGCAGTACTTC
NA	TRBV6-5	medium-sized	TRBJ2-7	CASSYAGQIYEQYF	TGTGCCAGCAGTTACGCGGGACAGATCTACGAGCAGTACTTC
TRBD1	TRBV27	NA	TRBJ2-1	CASSGQAQVNEQFF	TGTGCCAGCAGTGGACAGGCCCAAGTGAATGAGCAGTTCTTC
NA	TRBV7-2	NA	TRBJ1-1	CASSPSGGGPEAFF	TGTGCCAGCAGCCCCTCGGGGGGTGGTCCTGAAGCTTTCTTT
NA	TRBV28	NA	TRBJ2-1	CASSSSGLGSAVSPNEQFF	TGTGCCAGCAGTTCTTCAGGGTTGGGGTCTGCAGTATCCCCCAATGAGCAGTTCTTC